This T cell receptor beta chain was observed in a study of radiation and T cells in renal cell carcinoma. Study-wide points: Baseline intratumoral clonotype presence is unknown without pretreatment biopsies. From baseline, blood top tumor clonotypes peaked at 2 weeks post-radiation.

In regard to this clone: Its specificity is not known.

The time point here: blood 4 weeks post-SBRT, at nephrectomy. Treatment noted: 15 Gy SBRT to primary tumor, nephrectomy 4 weeks later. Here immunoSEQ multiplex PCR was the method, and the copy in TCRdb shows in-frame clones only, minus some. The sample consists of about 43,000 clones, about 82% of them appearing once. The origin of this receptor is a woman aged 70-85 years with renal cell carcinoma. The specimen comprised blood, sampled from a patient whose treatment included radiotherapy and nephrectomy.

This CDR3 reads CASSLQTGRQETQYF. Here the CDR3 DNA reads TGTGCCAGCTCACTCCAGACAGGGAGGCAAGAGACCCAGTACTTC. The V call is TRBV18, the J call TRBJ2-5; possible D gene TRBD1, 7 bases. Trimming cost V 4 bases and J 2 bases, with 14 bases left between them. Germline assignment: CDR1 KGHSH and CDR2 LQKENI. CDR3 length: 15 amino acids.